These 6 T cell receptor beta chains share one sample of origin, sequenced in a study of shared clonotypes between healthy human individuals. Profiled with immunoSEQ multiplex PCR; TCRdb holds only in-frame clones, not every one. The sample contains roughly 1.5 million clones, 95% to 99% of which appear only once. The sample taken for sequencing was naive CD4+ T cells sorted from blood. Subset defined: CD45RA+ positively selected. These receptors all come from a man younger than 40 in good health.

CDR3 in DNA: TGTGCCAGCAGCTTAGACGGGGGGGGCATCCCCTACGAGCAGTACTTC. It yields the protein CASSLDGGGIPYEQYF. This rearrangement joins TRBV7-2 to TRBJ2-7; 8 bases agree with TRBD2. V was pared by 1 base and J by 2 bases, with 7 bases of the junction left unmatched. Germline values: CDR1 SGHTA, CDR2 FQGNSA. CDR3 length equals 16 residues.

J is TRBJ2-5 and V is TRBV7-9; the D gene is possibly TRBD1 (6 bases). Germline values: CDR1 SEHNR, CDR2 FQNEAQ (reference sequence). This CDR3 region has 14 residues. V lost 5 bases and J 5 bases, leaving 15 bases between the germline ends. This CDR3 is CASSPRGAPETQYF. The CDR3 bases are TGTGCCAGCAGCCCCAGGGGCGCACCCGAGACCCAGTACTTC.

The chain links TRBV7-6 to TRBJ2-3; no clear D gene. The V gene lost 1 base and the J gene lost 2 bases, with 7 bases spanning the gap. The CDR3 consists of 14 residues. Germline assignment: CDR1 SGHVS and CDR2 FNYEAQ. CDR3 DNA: TGTGCCAGCAGCTTAGTGGGCTACACAGATACGCAGTATTTT. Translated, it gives CASSLVGYTDTQYF.

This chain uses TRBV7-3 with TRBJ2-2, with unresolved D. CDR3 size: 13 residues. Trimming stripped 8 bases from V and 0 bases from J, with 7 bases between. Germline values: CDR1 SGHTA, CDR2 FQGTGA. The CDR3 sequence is CASGSPNTGELFF. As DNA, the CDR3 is TGTGCCAGCGGGTCCCCGAACACCGGGGAGCTGTTTTTT.

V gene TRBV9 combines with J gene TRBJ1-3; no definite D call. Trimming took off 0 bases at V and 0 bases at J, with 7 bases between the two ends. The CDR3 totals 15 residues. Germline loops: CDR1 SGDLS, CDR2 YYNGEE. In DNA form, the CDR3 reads TGTGCCAGCAGCGTAGAGGTTACCTCTGGAAACACCATATATTTT. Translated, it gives CASSVEVTSGNTIYF.

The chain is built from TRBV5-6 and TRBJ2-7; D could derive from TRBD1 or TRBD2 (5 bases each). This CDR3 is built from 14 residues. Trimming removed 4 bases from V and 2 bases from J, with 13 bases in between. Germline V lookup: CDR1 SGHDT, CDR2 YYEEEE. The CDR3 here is CASSVRDGTYEQYF. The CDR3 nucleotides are TGTGCCAGCAGCGTTAGGGACGGAACCTACGAGCAGTACTTC.